These 32 T cell receptor beta chains originate from one sample sequenced in a study of cytomegalovirus exposure and HLA in healthy donors. The method was immunoSEQ multiplex PCR; TCRdb's version includes in-frame clones alone and lacks a portion of them. The sample consists of around 250,000 clones, 90% of them appearing once. Sequencing input: PBMCs. The receptors derive from a woman between 18 and 30 years old in good health and CMV-seronegative.

The V call is TRBV23-1, the J call TRBJ1-1; D possibly corresponds to TRBD1 (6 bases). TRBV23-1 is classed as an ORF, of uncertain function. The V gene lost 4 bases and the J gene lost 5 bases, with 17 bases spanning the gap. There are 15 residues in the CDR3. As DNA, the CDR3 is TGCGCCAGCAGTCGGGGAACAGGGTGTGAAACTGAAGCTTTCTTT. Protein: CASSRGTGCETEAFF.

The gene calls are TRBV19 and TRBJ1-1, with TRBD1 matching 7 bases. This CDR3 spans 17 amino acids. Germline values: CDR1 LNHDA, CDR2 SQIVND (reference sequence). Trimming at V came to 10 bases and at J to 0 bases, leaving 17 bases not matched to a gene. CDR3 region: CATSTRGKLSVNTEAFF. The DNA for the CDR3 is TGTGCCACCTCGACCAGGGGGAAATTATCGGTGAACACTGAAGCTTTCTTT.

With regard to this clone: Within the sample, other DNA sequences also encode this same CDR3. The chain joins TRBV7-9 to TRBJ1-2, with a possible D match to TRBD1 (5 bases). The CDR3 runs 13 residues. The germline V gene has CDR1 SEHNR and CDR2 FQNEAQ (reference sequence). Trimming took off 0 bases at V and 5 bases at J, with 7 bases between the two ends. DNA of the CDR3: TGTGCCAGCAGCTTAGCAGGGGCGTATGGCTACACCTTC. Translating it yields CASSLAGAYGYTF.

This rearrangement joins TRBV28 to TRBJ2-1; TRBD2 matches at 11 bases. CDR1 is MDHEN, CDR2 SYDVKM, per germline. The CDR3 has 15 residues. V was pared by 6 bases and J by 8 bases, with 9 bases of the junction left unmatched. In nucleotides, the CDR3 is TGTGCCAGCAGCATAGCGGGGGGGCCGAATGATGAGCAGTTCTTC. It codes for CASSIAGGPNDEQFF.

CDR3 protein: CASSQAFRPDRADTDTQYF. CDR3 in DNA: TGCGCCAGCAGCCAAGCTTTTCGACCGGACAGGGCAGACACAGATACGCAGTATTTT. The chain employs TRBV4-1 and TRBJ2-3; 8 positions match TRBD1. Trimming took 1 base from V and 2 from J; bases not matched to a gene: 14. The CDR3 has 19 amino acids. Germline-derived CDR1 and CDR2 are MGHRA and YSYEKL.

CDR3 protein: CASSVDRDLRQPQHF. The CDR3 DNA is TGTGCCAGTAGTGTCGACAGGGACCTAAGGCAGCCCCAGCATTTT. The genes are TRBV19 and TRBJ1-5, with 7 nucleotides matching TRBD1. The J segment lost 7 bases and the V segment lost 5 bases, leaving 11 bases of the junction unmatched. This CDR3 has 15 residues. Per germline, CDR1 LNHDA and CDR2 SQIVND (reference sequence).

The chain has TRBV27 and TRBJ2-2, with D tentatively TRBD2 (6 bases). V gave up 3 bases and J gave up 7 bases, with 12 bases separating them. Looked up from germline, CDR1 is MNHEY and CDR2 is SMNVEV (reference sequence). The CDR3 runs to 14 residues. The chain's CDR3 is CASSLQLGGGELFF. The CDR3 region has the DNA TGTGCCAGCAGTTTGCAGCTGGGGGGCGGGGAGCTGTTTTTT.

The chain employs TRBV18 and TRBJ2-3, with TRBD1 identical over 9 bases. The CDR3 consists of 16 residues. The germline CDR1 and CDR2 sequences are KGHSH and LQKENI. The junction had 6 bases not matched to a gene; V was cut back by 3 bases and J by 2 bases. The CDR3 loop reads CASSPRRTGVTDTQYF. The CDR3 DNA sequence: TGTGCCAGCTCACCCAGAAGGACAGGGGTCACAGATACGCAGTATTTT. The full variable domain, in which reference TRBV18 and TRBJ2-3 provide the parts outside the CDR3, is NAGVMQNPRHLVRRRGQEARLRCSPMKGHSHVYWYRQLPEEGLKFMVYLQKENIIDESGMPKERFSAEFPKEGPSILRIQQVVRGDSAAYFCASSPRRTGVTDTQYFGPGTRLTVL.

In this sample, this clone turned up once. This chain links TRBV30 with TRBJ1-2; no clear D. Trimming cost V 0 bases and J 4 bases, with 9 bases left between them. The V gene's germline CDR1 is GTSNPN and CDR2 SVGIG (reference sequence). The CDR3 sequence is 13 residues long. The DNA of the CDR3 is TGTGCCTGGAGTGTAGGAGGGTTCTATGGCTACACCTTC. Its translation is CAWSVGGFYGYTF.

The chain uses TRBV28 and TRBJ1-2; TRBD1 is a possible D gene (5 bases). Germline lookup yields CDR1 MDHEN and CDR2 SYDVKM. The CDR3 contains 14 residues. The V end lost 7 bases, the J end lost 4 bases, and 16 bases lay between the germline ends. The chain's CDR3 is CASIPGLRAYGYTF. The CDR3 DNA reads as TGTGCCAGCATTCCGGGACTGCGGGCCTATGGCTACACCTTC.

The rearrangement uses TRBV7-6 and TRBJ1-6; the D is unclear. The CDR3 has 15 residues. The V gene's germline CDR1 is SGHVS and CDR2 FNYEAQ. Deletions cut 1 base from V and 9 bases from J, with 13 bases between. The CDR3 DNA reads TGTGCCAGCAGCTTAGATCCGGGAGGTTTTTCACCCCTCCACTTT. Its protein is CASSLDPGGFSPLHF.

The chain links TRBV28 to TRBJ2-1, with D perhaps TRBD2 (7 bases). The CDR3 totals 15 residues. Germline assignment: CDR1 MDHEN and CDR2 SYDVKM. The V and J ends lost 7 bases and 6 bases respectively, with 19 bases between them. This CDR3 is CASTLGGGGFNEQFF. The DNA of the CDR3 is TGTGCCAGCACCCTAGGGGGGGGAGGTTTCAATGAGCAGTTCTTC.

This clone came up a few times. This sequence joins TRBV4-1 and TRBJ1-3; TRBD1 matches 8 bases. Germline CDR1 reads MGHRA; CDR2 reads YSYEKL. After removal of 3 bases from V and 1 base from J, the junction contained 2 bases not matched to a gene. There are 15 residues in the CDR3. CDR3 nucleotides: TGCGCCAGCAGCCACCGGACAGGGTCTGGAAACACCATATATTTT. This translates into CASSHRTGSGNTIYF.

The rearrangement uses TRBV5-1 and TRBJ1-2; 8 positions match TRBD1. This CDR3 has 20 amino acids. The V segment lost 1 base and the J segment 0 bases; nucleotides outside the gene matches: 17. Germline V gives CDR1 SGHRS, CDR2 YFSETQ. The CDR3 is CASSLTYRDRTPGTNYGYTF. The CDR3 nucleotides read TGCGCCAGCAGCTTGACTTACCGGGACAGGACGCCCGGGACTAACTATGGCTACACCTTC.

The chain is built from TRBV19 and TRBJ2-1; 7 positions agree with TRBD1. The CDR3 runs 15 residues. Looked up from germline, CDR1 is LNHDA and CDR2 is SQIVND (reference sequence). Unmatched junction bases numbered 13, after V lost 6 bases and J lost 8 bases. The CDR3 bases are TGTGCCAGTAGGTCCCGGGACAGCACAGGACATGAGCAGTTCTTC. It yields the protein CASRSRDSTGHEQFF.

The gene calls are TRBV18 and TRBJ2-2, with TRBD1 matching over 10 bases. Per the germline V gene, CDR1 is KGHSH and CDR2 is LQKENI. This CDR3 has 13 residues. The V gene end was trimmed by 8 bases and the J gene end by 6 bases; junction bases not matched to a gene: 3. The CDR3 region has the DNA TGTGCCAGCGCGGGACAGGGGTCCGGGGAGCTGTTTTTT. This codes for CASAGQGSGELFF.

The chain has TRBV19 and TRBJ2-5; 7 bases fit TRBD2. The V and J ends lost 5 bases and 2 bases, in that order; junction bases with no gene match: 2. Germline CDR1 and CDR2: LNHDA and SQIVND (reference sequence). The CDR3 spans 13 residues. CDR3 sequence reads: CASSGGDQETQYF. Written as DNA, the CDR3 is TGTGCCAGTAGTGGGGGGGATCAAGAGACCCAGTACTTC.

V is TRBV5-1 and J is TRBJ2-1; 7 bases fit TRBD1. The CDR3 totals 16 residues. Trimming took 1 base from V and 0 from J; bases not matched to a gene: 4. From germline, CDR1 is SGHRS and CDR2 YFSETQ. The CDR3, as DNA: TGCGCCAGCAGCTTGACAGGGGCTAACTCCTACAATGAGCAGTTCTTC. The encoded protein is CASSLTGANSYNEQFF.

This chain uses TRBV5-4 with TRBJ2-1; TRBD2 aligns across 7 bases. CDR3 length: 15 amino acids. Germline values: CDR1 SGHNT, CDR2 YYREEE (reference sequence). After removal of 0 bases from V and 4 bases from J, the junction contained 4 bases not matched to a gene. CDR3 in DNA: TGTGCCAGCAGCTTGGCCTGGGGAGGGTACAATGAGCAGTTCTTC. Protein product: CASSLAWGGYNEQFF.

The chain has TRBV6-5 and TRBJ2-7; 8 nucleotides match TRBD2. The CDR3 extends over 15 amino acids. V gave up 2 bases and J gave up 4 bases; unmatched junction bases: 7. CDR1 is MNHEY and CDR2 is SVGAGI in the germline V gene. The CDR3 region is CASSYDSSGQYEQYF. DNA of the CDR3: TGTGCCAGCAGTTACGATTCTAGCGGGCAATACGAGCAGTACTTC.

V gene TRBV14 combines with J gene TRBJ2-5; TRBD2 might be the D (6 bases). Trimming cost V 4 bases and J 2 bases, with 8 bases left between them. Germline-derived CDR1 and CDR2 are SGHDN and FVKESK. The CDR3 extends over 13 amino acids. CDR3 sequence: CASSRGLQETQYF. The DNA for the CDR3 is TGTGCCAGCAGCCGGGGACTTCAAGAGACCCAGTACTTC.

The genes are TRBV2 and TRBJ1-5; D unclear. Germline CDR1 is SNHLY and CDR2 is FYNNEI. V lost 8 bases and J lost 2, with 16 bases in between. The CDR3 has 15 residues. CDR3 bases: TGTGCCAGCTCAAAGGACTCCGTTGGCAATCAGCCCCAGCATTTT. Its protein product is CASSKDSVGNQPQHF.

The V and J genes are TRBV7-9 and TRBJ1-6, with 8 bases that match TRBD1. Germline V gene sequence: CDR1 SEHNR, CDR2 FQNEAQ (reference sequence). The CDR3 runs to 15 residues. Unmatched junction bases numbered 9, after V lost 6 bases and J lost 8 bases. The CDR3 spells CASSSRTGNDSPLHF. DNA of the CDR3: TGTGCCAGCAGTTCCCGGACAGGGAATGATTCACCCCTCCACTTT.

The chain combines TRBV7-9 with TRBJ2-1, with 9 bases that match TRBD2. The J segment lost 10 bases and the V segment lost 4 bases, leaving 17 bases of the junction unmatched. The CDR3 loop spans 17 amino acids. Germline V gene sequence: CDR1 SEHNR, CDR2 FQNEAQ (reference sequence). The CDR3 region is CASSSPGLAGITDEQFF. The CDR3 DNA follows: TGTGCCAGCAGCTCCCCGGGCCTAGCGGGGATTACCGACGAGCAGTTCTTC.

This chain uses TRBV18 with TRBJ1-1; D is unclear. This CDR3 spans 14 amino acids. Per the germline V gene, CDR1 is KGHSH and CDR2 is LQKENI. V gave up 2 bases and J gave up 1 base, with 8 bases separating them. In nucleotides, the CDR3 is TGTGCCAGCTCACCAAGTGACACGAACACTGAAGCTTTCTTT. It specifies CASSPSDTNTEAFF.

The chain uses TRBV5-1 and TRBJ1-4; the D gene is possibly TRBD1 (5 bases). The germline CDR1 and CDR2 sequences are SGHRS and YFSETQ. The CDR3 consists of 15 residues. The V end lost 2 bases, the J end lost 7 bases, and 15 bases lay between the germline ends. CDR3 DNA sequence: TGCGCCAGCAGCTTTCGAAGGGGCGAAAGTGAAAAACTGTTTTTT. Residues: CASSFRRGESEKLFF.

The J gene is TRBJ1-6, the V gene TRBV14; D uncertain. Germline CDR1 SGHDN, CDR2 FVKESK. Trimming took off 0 bases at V and 10 bases at J, with 7 bases between the two ends. The CDR3 has 13 residues. CDR3 sequence reads: CASSQDLGSPLHF. CDR3 coding DNA: TGTGCCAGCAGCCAAGATTTGGGCTCACCCCTCCACTTT. Full variable domain (missing parts from reference TRBV14 and TRBJ1-6): EAGVTQFPSHSVIEKGQTVTLRCDPISGHDNLYWYRRVMGKEIKFLLHFVKESKQDESGMPNNRFLAERTGGTYSTLKVQPAELEDSGVYFCASSQDLGSPLHFGNGTRLTVT.

V usage is TRBV5-1 and J usage is TRBJ2-2; 12 bases fit TRBD2. This CDR3 has 15 amino acids. Germline V gene lookup returns CDR1 SGHRS and CDR2 YFSETQ. The V gene end was trimmed by 4 bases and the J gene end by 7 bases; junction bases not matched to a gene: 5. The CDR3 spells CASSGTSGGFGELFF. CDR3 nucleotides: TGCGCCAGCAGCGGAACTAGCGGGGGGTTCGGGGAGCTGTTTTTT.

The gene calls are TRBV27 and TRBJ2-7; 9 positions match TRBD1. Germline-derived CDR1 and CDR2 are MNHEY and SMNVEV (reference sequence). The CDR3 totals 14 residues. V trimming: 4 bases; J trimming: 3 bases; junction bases outside the gene matches: 4. CDR3 amino acids: CASSSGDRVYEQYV. CDR3 sequence (DNA): TGTGCCAGCAGTTCCGGGGACAGGGTCTACGAGCAGTACGTC.

V gene TRBV11-2 combines with J gene TRBJ1-1; D is uncertain. The V end was cut by 4 bases, the J end by 0 bases, with 9 bases between. From germline, CDR1 is SGHAT and CDR2 FQNNGV. The CDR3 runs to 14 residues. CDR3 bases: TGTGCCAGCAGCTCCGAGACAATGAACACTGAAGCTTTCTTT. Its translation is CASSSETMNTEAFF.

The V and J genes are TRBV7-2 and TRBJ1-1; D may be TRBD1 (6 bases). With 1 base removed from V and 0 bases from J, the gap between germline ends came to 9 bases. The germline V gene has CDR1 SGHTA and CDR2 FQGNSA. The length of the CDR3 is 15 residues. In DNA form, the CDR3 reads TGTGCCAGCAGCTTAGAGGGACATATGAACACTGAAGCTTTCTTT. It yields the protein CASSLEGHMNTEAFF. Filled out from reference TRBV7-2 and TRBJ1-1, the complete variable domain reads GAGVSQSPSNKVTEKGKDVELRCDPISGHTALYWYRQSLGQGLEFLIYFQGNSAPDKSGLPSDRFSAERTGGSVSTLTIQRTQQEDSAVYLCASSLEGHMNTEAFFGQGTRLTVV.

CDR3 loop: CASSQGQGVHEQYF. The DNA for the CDR3 is TGTGCCAGCAGCCAAGGACAGGGCGTCCACGAGCAGTACTTC. V usage is TRBV7-9 and J usage is TRBJ2-7; TRBD1 agrees at 8 bases. The length of the CDR3 is 14 residues. The V and J ends lost 5 bases and 5 bases, in that order; junction bases with no gene match: 8. Germline assignment: CDR1 SEHNR and CDR2 FQNEAQ (reference sequence).